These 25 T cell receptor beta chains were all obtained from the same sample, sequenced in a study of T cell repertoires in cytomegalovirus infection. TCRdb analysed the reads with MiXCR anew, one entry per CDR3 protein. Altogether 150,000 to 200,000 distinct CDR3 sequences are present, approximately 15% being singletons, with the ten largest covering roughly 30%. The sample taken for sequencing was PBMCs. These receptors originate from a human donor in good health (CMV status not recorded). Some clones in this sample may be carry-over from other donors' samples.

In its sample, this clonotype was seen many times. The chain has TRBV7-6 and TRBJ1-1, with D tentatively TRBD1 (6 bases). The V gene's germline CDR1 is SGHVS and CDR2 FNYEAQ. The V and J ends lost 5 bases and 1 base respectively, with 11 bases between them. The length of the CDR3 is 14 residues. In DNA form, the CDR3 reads TGTGCCAGCAGCCTTAGACAGGAGAACACTGAAGCTTTCTTT. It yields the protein CASSLRQENTEAFF.

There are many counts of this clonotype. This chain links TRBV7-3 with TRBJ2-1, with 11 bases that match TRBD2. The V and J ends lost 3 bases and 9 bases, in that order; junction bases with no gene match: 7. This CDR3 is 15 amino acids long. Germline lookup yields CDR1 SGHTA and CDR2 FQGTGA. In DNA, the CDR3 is TGTGCCAGCAGCTTGGGGCCTAGCGGGAGGCTTGAGCAGTTCTTC. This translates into CASSLGPSGRLEQFF.

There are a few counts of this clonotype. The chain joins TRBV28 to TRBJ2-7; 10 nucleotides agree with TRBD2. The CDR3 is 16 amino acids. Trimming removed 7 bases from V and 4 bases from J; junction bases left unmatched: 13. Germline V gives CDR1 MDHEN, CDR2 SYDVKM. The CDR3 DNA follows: TGTGCCAGCAACTCCGGAGACCTAGCGGGAGTTTACGAGCAGTACTTC. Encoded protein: CASNSGDLAGVYEQYF. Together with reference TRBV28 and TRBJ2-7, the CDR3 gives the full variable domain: DVKVTQSSRYLVKRTGEKVFLECVQDMDHENMFWYRQDPGLGLRLIYFSYDVKMKEKGDIPEGYSVSREKKERFSLILESASTNQTSMYLCASNSGDLAGVYEQYFGPGTRLTVT.

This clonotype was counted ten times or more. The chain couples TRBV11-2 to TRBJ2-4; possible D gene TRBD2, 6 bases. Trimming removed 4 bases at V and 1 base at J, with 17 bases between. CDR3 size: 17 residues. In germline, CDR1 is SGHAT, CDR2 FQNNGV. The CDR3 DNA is TGTGCCAGCAGCTCGGATTCCCGGGGGTCGGCCAAAAACATTCAGTACTTC. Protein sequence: CASSSDSRGSAKNIQYF.

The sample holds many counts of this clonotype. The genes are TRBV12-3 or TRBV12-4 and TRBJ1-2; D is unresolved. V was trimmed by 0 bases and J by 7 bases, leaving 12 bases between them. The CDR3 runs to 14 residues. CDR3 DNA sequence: TGTGCCAGCAGTTTAGCTGAGGGAGGAGGTGGCTACACCTTC. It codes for CASSLAEGGGGYTF.

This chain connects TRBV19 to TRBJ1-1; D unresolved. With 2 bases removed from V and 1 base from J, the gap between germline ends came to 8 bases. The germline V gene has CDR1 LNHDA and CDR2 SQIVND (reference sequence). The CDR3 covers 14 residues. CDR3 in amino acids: CASSIRSPNTEAFF. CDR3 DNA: TGTGCCAGTAGTATACGCAGCCCGAACACTGAAGCTTTCTTT.

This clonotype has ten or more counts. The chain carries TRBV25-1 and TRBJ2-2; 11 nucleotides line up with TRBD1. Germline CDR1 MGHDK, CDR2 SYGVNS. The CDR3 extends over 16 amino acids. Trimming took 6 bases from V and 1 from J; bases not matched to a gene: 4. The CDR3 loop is CASSGQGAVNTGELFF. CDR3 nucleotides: TGTGCCAGCAGCGGACAGGGGGCGGTGAACACCGGGGAGCTGTTTTTT.

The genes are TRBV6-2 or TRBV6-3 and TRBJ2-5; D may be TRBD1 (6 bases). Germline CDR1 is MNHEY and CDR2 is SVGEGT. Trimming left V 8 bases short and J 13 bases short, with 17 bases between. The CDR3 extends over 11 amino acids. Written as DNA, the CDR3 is TGTGCCAGCGGCTCCGGGACAAGACCGTACTTC. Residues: CASGSGTRPYF.

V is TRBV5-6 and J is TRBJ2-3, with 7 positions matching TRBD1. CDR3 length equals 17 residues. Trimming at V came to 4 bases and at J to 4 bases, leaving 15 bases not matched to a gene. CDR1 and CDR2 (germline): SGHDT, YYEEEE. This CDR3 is CASSLGYRGSFADTQYF. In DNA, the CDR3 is TGTGCCAGCAGCCTTGGGTACAGGGGATCTTTTGCAGATACGCAGTATTTT.

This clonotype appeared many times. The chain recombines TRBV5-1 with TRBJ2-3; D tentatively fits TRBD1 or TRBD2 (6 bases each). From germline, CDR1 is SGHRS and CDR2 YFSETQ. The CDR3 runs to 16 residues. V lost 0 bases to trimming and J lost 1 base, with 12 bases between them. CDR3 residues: CASSLDGQRGTDTQYF. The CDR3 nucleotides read TGCGCCAGCAGCTTGGATGGACAGCGGGGCACAGATACGCAGTATTTT.

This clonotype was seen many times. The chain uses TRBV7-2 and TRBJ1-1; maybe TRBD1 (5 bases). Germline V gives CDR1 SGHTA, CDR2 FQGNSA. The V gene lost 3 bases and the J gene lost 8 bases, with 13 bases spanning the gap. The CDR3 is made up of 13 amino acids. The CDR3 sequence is CASSLGRLTEAFF. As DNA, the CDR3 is TGTGCCAGCAGCTTGGGACGGTTGACCGAAGCTTTCTTT. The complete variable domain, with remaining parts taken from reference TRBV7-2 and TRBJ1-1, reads GAGVSQSPSNKVTEKGKDVELRCDPISGHTALYWYRQSLGQGLEFLIYFQGNSAPDKSGLPSDRFSAERTGGSVSTLTIQRTQQEDSAVYLCASSLGRLTEAFFGQGTRLTVV.

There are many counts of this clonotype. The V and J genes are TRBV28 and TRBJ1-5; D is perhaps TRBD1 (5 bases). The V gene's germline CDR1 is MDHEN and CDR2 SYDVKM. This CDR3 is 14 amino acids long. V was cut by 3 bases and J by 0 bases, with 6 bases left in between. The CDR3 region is CASSLDNSNQPQHF. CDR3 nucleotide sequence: TGTGCCAGCAGTTTGGACAATAGCAATCAGCCCCAGCATTTT.

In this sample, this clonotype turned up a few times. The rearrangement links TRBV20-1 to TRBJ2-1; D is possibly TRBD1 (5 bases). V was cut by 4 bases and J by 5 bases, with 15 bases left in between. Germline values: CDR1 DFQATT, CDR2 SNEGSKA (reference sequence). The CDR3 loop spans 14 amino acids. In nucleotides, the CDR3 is TGCAGTGCTATGGATCGGCTAGGGGACAATGAGCAGTTCTTC. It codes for CSAMDRLGDNEQFF.

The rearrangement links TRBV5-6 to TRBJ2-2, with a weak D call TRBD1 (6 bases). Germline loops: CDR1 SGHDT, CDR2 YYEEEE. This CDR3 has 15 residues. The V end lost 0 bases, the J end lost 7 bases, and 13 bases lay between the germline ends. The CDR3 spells CASSLVGGEGGELFF. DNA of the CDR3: TGTGCCAGCAGCTTGGTAGGGGGAGAAGGCGGGGAGCTGTTTTTT.

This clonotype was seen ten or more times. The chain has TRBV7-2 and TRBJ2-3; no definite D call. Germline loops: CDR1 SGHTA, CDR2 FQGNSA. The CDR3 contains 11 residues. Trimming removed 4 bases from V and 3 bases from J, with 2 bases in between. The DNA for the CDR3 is TGTGCCAGCAGCTGGACAGATACGCAGTATTTT. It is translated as CASSWTDTQYF. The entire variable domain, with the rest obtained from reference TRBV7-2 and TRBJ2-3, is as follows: GAGVSQSPSNKVTEKGKDVELRCDPISGHTALYWYRQSLGQGLEFLIYFQGNSAPDKSGLPSDRFSAERTGGSVSTLTIQRTQQEDSAVYLCASSWTDTQYFGPGTRLTVL.

CDR3 bases: TGCAGCGTTGTCGGGACAGGGGAGACCCAGTACTTC. Protein sequence: CSVVGTGETQYF. The gene calls are TRBV29-1 and TRBJ2-5; TRBD1 matches 9 bases. J was trimmed by 5 bases and V by 4 bases; bases with no gene match: 2. CDR1 and CDR2 from the germline V gene are SQVTM and ANQGSEA. The CDR3 extends over 12 amino acids.

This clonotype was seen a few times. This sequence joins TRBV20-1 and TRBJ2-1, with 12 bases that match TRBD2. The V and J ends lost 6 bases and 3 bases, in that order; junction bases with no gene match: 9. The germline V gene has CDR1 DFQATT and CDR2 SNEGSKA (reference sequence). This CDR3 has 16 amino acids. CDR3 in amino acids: CSAPRRLAGVYNEQFF. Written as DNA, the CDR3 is TGCAGTGCACCGAGACGACTAGCGGGAGTCTACAATGAGCAGTTCTTC.

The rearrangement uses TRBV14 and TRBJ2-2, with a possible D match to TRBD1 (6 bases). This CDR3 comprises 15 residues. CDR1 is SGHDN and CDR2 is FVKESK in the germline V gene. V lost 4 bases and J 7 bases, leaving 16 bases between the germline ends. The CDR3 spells CASSPQGRQGGELFF. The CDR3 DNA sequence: TGTGCCAGCAGCCCACAGGGACGGCAGGGCGGGGAGCTGTTTTTT.

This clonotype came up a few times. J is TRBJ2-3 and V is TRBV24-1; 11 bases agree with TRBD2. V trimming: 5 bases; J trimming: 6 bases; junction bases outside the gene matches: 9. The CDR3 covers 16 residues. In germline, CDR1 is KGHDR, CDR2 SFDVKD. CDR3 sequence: CATSVGTSGAGDTQYF. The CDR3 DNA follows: TGTGCCACCAGTGTTGGGACTAGCGGCGCAGGGGATACGCAGTATTTT.

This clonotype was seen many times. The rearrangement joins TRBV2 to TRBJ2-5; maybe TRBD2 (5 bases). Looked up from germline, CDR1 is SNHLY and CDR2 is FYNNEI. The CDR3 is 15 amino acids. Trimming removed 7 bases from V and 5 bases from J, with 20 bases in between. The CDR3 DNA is TGTGCCAGCAAAAAGGGAGACAACCCCGCGGAGACCCAGTACTTC. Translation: CASKKGDNPAETQYF.

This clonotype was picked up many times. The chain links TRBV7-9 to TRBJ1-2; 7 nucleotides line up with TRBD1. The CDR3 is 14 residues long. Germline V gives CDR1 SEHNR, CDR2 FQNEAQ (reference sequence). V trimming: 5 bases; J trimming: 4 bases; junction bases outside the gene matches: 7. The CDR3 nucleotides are TGTGCCAGCAGCCTCCGGGACAGAGTCTATGGCTACACCTTC. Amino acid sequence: CASSLRDRVYGYTF.

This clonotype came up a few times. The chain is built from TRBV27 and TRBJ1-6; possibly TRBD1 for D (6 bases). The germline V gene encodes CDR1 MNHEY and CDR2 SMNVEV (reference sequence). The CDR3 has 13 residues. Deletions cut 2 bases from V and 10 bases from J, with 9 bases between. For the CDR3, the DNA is TGTGCCAGCAGTTTACAGGGGATATCACCCCTCCACTTT. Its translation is CASSLQGISPLHF.

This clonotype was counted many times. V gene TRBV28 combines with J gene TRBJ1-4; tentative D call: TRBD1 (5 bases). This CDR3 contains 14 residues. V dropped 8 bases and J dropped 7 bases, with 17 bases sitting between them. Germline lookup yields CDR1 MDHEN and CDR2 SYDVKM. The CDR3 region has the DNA TGTGCCAGCGTCCAGGGAGGTTTGACTGAAAAACTGTTTTTT. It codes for CASVQGGLTEKLFF. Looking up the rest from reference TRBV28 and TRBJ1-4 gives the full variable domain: DVKVTQSSRYLVKRTGEKVFLECVQDMDHENMFWYRQDPGLGLRLIYFSYDVKMKEKGDIPEGYSVSREKKERFSLILESASTNQTSMYLCASVQGGLTEKLFFGSGTQLSVL.

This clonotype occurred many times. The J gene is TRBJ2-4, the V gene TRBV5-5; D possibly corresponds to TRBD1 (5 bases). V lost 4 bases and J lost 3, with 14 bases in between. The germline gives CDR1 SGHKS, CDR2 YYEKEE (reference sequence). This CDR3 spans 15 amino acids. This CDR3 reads CASSRTPGDKNIQYF. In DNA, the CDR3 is TGTGCCAGCAGCCGGACACCTGGAGACAAAAACATTCAGTACTTC.

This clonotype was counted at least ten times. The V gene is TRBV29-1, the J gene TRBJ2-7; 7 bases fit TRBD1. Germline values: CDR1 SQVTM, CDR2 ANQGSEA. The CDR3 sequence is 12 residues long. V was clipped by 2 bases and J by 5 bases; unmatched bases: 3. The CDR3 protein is CSVERQGNEQYF. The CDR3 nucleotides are TGCAGCGTTGAAAGACAGGGAAACGAGCAGTACTTC.